This entry features one TCR beta chain sequence. The data derive from a study of blood T cell repertoires in COVID-19. Overall study: The analysed material was cDNA or gDNA that came from T cells, B-cell-depleted T cells, or PBMCs.

This CDR3 contains 15 residues. The V gene's germline CDR1 is SGHNT and CDR2 YENEEA. Trimming at V came to 0 bases and at J to 8 bases, leaving 6 bases not matched to a gene. Source study methods: For nucleated cells, counts were estimated from reference gene primer amplification. The table came from immunoSEQ multiplex PCR; TCRdb's copy has only in-frame clones and leaves some out. From that table come the V and J calls and clone size; the DNA was used to work out D and trimming. The sample holds about 20,000 clones, 75% to 95% seen once. This TCR came from a man between 65 and 79 years old with active COVID-19. Sequencing was done on a sample of peripheral blood. The V and J genes are TRBV11-3 and TRBJ2-1; 8 nucleotides line up with TRBD2. In DNA, the CDR3 is TGTGCCAGCAGCTTAGAAGGGCTAGCGGGCGATGAGCAGTTCTTC. It codes for CASSLEGLAGDEQFF.